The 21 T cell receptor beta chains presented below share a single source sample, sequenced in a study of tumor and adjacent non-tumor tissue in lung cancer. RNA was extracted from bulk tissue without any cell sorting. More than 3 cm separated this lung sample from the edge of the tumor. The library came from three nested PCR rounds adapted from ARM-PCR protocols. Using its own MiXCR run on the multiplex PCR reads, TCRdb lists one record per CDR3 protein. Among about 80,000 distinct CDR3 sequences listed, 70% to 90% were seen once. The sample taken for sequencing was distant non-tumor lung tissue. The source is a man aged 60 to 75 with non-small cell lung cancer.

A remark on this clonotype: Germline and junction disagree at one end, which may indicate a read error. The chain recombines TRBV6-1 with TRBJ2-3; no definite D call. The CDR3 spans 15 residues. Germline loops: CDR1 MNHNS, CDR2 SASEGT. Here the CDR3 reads CASSENPLGTDTQYF. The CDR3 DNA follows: TGTGCCAGCAGTGAAAACCCCCTGGGAACAGATACTCAGTATTTT.

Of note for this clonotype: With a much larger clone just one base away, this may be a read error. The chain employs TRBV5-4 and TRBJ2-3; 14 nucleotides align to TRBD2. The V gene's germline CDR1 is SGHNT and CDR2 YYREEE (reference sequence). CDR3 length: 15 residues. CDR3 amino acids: CASSAGLAGADTHYF. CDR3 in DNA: TGTGCCAGCAGCGCGGGACTAGCGGGAGCAGATACGCACTATTTT.

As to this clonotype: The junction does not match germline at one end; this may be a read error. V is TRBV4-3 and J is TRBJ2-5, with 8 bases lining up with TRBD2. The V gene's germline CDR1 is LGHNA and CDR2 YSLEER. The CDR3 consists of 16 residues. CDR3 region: CASSQAGAGAQETRYF. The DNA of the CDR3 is TGCGCCAGCAGCCAAGCCGGAGCGGGGGCGCAAGAGACCCGGTACTTC.

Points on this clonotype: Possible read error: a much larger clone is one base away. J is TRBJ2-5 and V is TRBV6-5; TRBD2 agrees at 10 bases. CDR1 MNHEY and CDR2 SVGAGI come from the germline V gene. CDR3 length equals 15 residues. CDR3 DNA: TGTGCCAGCAGGATGGGGAGCGGGGGGGCAGAGACCCTGTACTTC. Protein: CASRMGSGGAETLYF.

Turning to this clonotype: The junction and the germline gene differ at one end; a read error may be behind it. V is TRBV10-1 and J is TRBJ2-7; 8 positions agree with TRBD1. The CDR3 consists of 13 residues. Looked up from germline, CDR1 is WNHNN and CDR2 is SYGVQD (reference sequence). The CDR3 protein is CANSDWTGLEQYF. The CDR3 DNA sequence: TGCGCCAACAGTGACTGGACAGGGCTTGAGCAGTACTTC.

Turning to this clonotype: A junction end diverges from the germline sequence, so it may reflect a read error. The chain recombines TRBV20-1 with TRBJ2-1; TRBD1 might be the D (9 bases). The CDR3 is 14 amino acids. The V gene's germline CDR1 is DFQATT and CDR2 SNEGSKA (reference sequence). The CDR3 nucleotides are TGCAATGCTAGAGTTCGGGGGGGACAGGGCGAACAGTTCTTC. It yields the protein CNARVRGGQGEQFF.

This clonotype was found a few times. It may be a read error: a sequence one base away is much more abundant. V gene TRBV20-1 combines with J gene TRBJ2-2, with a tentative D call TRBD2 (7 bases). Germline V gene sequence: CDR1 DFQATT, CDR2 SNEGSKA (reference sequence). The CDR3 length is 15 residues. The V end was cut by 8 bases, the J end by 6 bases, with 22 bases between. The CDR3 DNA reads TGCAGTACTCCTACAGGGAGGGCGGGACCCGGGGAGCTGTTTTTT. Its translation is CSTPTGRAGPGELFF.

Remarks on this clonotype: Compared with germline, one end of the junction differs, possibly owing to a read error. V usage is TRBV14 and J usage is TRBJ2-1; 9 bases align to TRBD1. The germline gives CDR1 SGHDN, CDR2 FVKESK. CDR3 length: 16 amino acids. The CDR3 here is CASRWRTGGNYNGQFF. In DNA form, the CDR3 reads TGTGCCAGCAGGTGGCGCACAGGGGGCAACTACAATGGGCAGTTCTTC.

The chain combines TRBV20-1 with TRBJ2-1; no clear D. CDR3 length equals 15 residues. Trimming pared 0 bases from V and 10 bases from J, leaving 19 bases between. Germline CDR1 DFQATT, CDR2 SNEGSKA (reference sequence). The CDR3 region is CSARDLQNPHYEQFF. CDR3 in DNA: TGCAGTGCTAGAGATCTGCAAAACCCCCATTACGAGCAGTTCTTC.

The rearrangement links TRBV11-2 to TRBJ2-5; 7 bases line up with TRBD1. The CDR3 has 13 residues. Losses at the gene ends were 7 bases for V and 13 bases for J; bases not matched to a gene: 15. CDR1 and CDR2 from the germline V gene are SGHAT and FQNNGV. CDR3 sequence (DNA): TGTGCCAGCAACTCTACAGGGGAAGGGAGCCGGTACTTC. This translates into CASNSTGEGSRYF.

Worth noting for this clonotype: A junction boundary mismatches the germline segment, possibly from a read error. The DNA of the CDR3 is TGTGCCAGCAGCCGTAGTGGAGGGAGAAACTCCTACAAGCAATACTTC. Protein product: CASSRSGGRNSYKQYF. V usage is TRBV7-9 and J usage is TRBJ2-7; D may be TRBD2 (6 bases). CDR1 and CDR2 (germline): SEHNR, FQNEAQ (reference sequence). The CDR3 is 16 residues long.

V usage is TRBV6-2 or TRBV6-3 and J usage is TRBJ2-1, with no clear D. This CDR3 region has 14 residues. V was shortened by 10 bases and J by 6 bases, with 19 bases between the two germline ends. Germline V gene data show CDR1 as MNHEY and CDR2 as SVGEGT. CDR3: CAITDRRARNEQFF. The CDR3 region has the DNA TGTGCCATCACTGACCGGAGAGCCCGCAATGAGCAGTTCTTC.

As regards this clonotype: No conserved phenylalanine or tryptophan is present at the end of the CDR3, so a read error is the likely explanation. This chain's CDR3 is CVSRSGYLNTEAFY. For the CDR3, the DNA is TGTGTCAGCAGGTCGGGATATCTAAACACTGAAGCTTTCTAT. The chain carries TRBV6-1 and TRBJ1-1; D is unclear. The germline gives CDR1 MNHNS, CDR2 SASEGT. The CDR3 has 14 amino acids.

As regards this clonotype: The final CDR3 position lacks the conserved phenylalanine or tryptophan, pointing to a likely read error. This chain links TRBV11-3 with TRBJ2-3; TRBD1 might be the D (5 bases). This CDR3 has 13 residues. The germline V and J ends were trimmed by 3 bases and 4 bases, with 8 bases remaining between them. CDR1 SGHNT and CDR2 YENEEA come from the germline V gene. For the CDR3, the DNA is TGTGCCAGCAGCTTTCAGGGATCAGATACGCAGTATGTT. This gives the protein CASSFQGSDTQYV.

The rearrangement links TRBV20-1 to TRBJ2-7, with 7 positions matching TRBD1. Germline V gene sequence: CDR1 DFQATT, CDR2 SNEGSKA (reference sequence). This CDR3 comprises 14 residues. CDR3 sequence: CGTRQTGTSYEQYF. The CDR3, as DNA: TGCGGTACTAGACAGACAGGGACCTCCTACGAGCAGTACTTC.

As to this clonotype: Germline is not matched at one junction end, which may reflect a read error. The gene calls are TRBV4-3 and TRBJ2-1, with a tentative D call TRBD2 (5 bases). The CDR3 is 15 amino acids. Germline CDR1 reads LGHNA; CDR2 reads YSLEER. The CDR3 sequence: CASSQVARLANEQFF. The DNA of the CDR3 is TGTGCGAGCAGCCAGGTGGCAAGGCTAGCCAATGAGCAATTCTTC.

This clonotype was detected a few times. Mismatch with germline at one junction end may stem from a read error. DNA of the CDR3: TGTAGCGTGACCGGGACTAGCGTGTTCACCAGGGAGCTGTTTTTT. This sequence encodes CSVTGTSVFTRELFF. V gene TRBV29-1 combines with J gene TRBJ2-2; 10 bases align to TRBD2. The CDR3 is 15 amino acids. CDR1 and CDR2 from the germline V gene are SQVTM and ANQGSEA.

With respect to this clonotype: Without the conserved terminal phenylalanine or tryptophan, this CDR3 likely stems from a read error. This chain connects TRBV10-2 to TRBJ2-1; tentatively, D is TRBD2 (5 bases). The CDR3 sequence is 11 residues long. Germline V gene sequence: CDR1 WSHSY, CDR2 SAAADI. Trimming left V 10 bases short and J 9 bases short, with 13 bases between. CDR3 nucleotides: TGCGCCACGGAGGCGGCAGGTGAGCAGTTCCTC. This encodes CATEAAGEQFL.

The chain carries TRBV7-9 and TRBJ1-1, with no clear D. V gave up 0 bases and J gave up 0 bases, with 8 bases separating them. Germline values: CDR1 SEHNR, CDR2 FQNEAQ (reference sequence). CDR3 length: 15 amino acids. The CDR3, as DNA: TGTGCCAGCAGCTTAGCAACAAGGGTGAACACTGAAGCTTTCTTT. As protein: CASSLATRVNTEAFF.

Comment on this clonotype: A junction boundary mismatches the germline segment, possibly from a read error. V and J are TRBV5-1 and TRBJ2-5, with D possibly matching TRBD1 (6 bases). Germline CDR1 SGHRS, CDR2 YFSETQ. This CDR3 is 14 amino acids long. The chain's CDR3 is CTSSSQGPPETQYF. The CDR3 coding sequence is TGCACCAGCAGTTCACAGGGACCCCCGGAGACCCAGTACTTC.

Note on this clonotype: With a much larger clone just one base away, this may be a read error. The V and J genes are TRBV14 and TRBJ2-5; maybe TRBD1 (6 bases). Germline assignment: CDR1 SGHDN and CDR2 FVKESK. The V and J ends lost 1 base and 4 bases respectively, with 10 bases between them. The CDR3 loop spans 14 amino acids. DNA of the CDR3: TGTGCCAGCAGCCAAGTATTCAGGGGAGAGACCCAGTACTTC. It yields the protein CASSQVFRGETQYF.